Presented here are 21 T cell receptor beta chains from one specimen sequenced in a study of blood T cells in healthy people across ages. PCR was performed a second time for about 7 to 11 cycles using a sample-barcoded 5' primer and a J-beta primer mix. TCRdb called the 5' RACE reads again in MiXCR, with one record for every CDR3 protein. The data contain about 2 million distinct CDR3 sequences, around half of them singletons. Source material: blood. These receptors all come from a woman aged 40 to 50 in good health.

The chain is built from TRBV20-1 and TRBJ2-5, with D perhaps matching TRBD1 (6 bases). Germline CDR1 DFQATT, CDR2 SNEGSKA (reference sequence). The length of the CDR3 is 15 residues. V was trimmed by 1 base and J by 0 bases, leaving 12 bases between them. In nucleotides, the CDR3 is TGCAGTGCTAGAGTCTTCGGGGACAACCAAGAGACCCAGTACTTC. Translating it yields CSARVFGDNQETQYF.

V and J are TRBV20-1 and TRBJ1-6; D is undetermined. Trimming left V 5 bases short and J 11 bases short, with 13 bases between. The CDR3 runs to 12 residues. Germline CDR1 reads DFQATT; CDR2 reads SNEGSKA (reference sequence). The CDR3 spells CSARRPMAPLHF. The CDR3 region has the DNA TGCAGTGCTCGTAGACCGATGGCACCCCTCCACTTT.

The chain combines TRBV7-8 with TRBJ2-4; no definite D call. The J call may be faulty, since TRBJ2-7 better matches the DNA end. Germline V gene sequence: CDR1 SGHVS, CDR2 FQNEAQ. CDR3 length: 14 amino acids. CDR3 sequence: CASSLSRALYEQYF. Written as DNA, the CDR3 is TGTGCCAGCAGCTTATCCCGGGCCCTCTACGAGCAGTACTTC.

This clonotype has just a few counts. This rearrangement joins TRBV5-6 to TRBJ2-1; D may be TRBD2 (6 bases). Germline CDR1 SGHDT, CDR2 YYEEEE. Trimming took 1 base from V and 5 from J, leaving 10 bases between them. The CDR3 sequence is 14 residues long. CDR3 region: CASSLPGLNNEQFF. Written as DNA, the CDR3 is TGTGCCAGCAGCTTGCCGGGACTTAACAATGAGCAGTTCTTC.

J is TRBJ2-3 and V is TRBV20-1; D is perhaps TRBD1 (5 bases). Germline-derived CDR1 and CDR2 are DFQATT and SNEGSKA (reference sequence). Trimming pared 4 bases from V and 6 bases from J, leaving 5 bases between. This CDR3 spans 10 amino acids. CDR3 in amino acids: CSAKGDTQYF. The CDR3 coding sequence is TGCAGTGCTAAGGGGGATACGCAGTATTTT.

The rearrangement joins TRBV6-5 to TRBJ1-2; 8 bases fit TRBD1. Germline V gene data show CDR1 as MNHEY and CDR2 as SVGAGI. This CDR3 comprises 15 residues. J lost 8 bases, V lost 2 bases, and 10 bases had no gene match. The CDR3 DNA is TGTGCCAGCAGTTACCAGACCTCAGGGGGCGGGGGCTACACCTTC. Protein sequence: CASSYQTSGGGGYTF.

The chain has TRBV2 and TRBJ2-6, with D tentatively TRBD1 or TRBD2 (6 bases each). Germline V gene lookup returns CDR1 SNHLY and CDR2 FYNNEI. The CDR3 is 17 residues long. The germline V and J ends were trimmed by 1 base and 0 bases, with 10 bases remaining between them. CDR3 amino acids: CASSEVRDTSGANVLTF. CDR3 nucleotide sequence: TGTGCCAGCAGTGAAGTGCGGGACACCTCTGGGGCCAACGTCCTGACTTTC.

The rearrangement links TRBV7-2 to TRBJ1-1, with a possible D match to TRBD1 (5 bases). The V end lost 5 bases, the J end lost 8 bases, and 15 bases lay between the germline ends. Germline CDR1 is SGHTA and CDR2 is FQGNSA. This CDR3 is 13 amino acids long. The DNA for the CDR3 is TGTGCCAGCAGCCCAACGACAGCACGGGAAGCTTTCTTT. The encoded protein is CASSPTTAREAFF.

This clonotype was seen only a few times. V is TRBV20-1 and J is TRBJ2-5; D remains ambiguous. Germline V lookup: CDR1 DFQATT, CDR2 SNEGSKA (reference sequence). V was shortened by 2 bases and J by 4 bases, with 14 bases between the two germline ends. The CDR3 consists of 14 residues. The CDR3 nucleotides read TGCAGTGCTAGATTCGTGAGCCCGCGAGAGACCCAGTACTTC. It codes for CSARFVSPRETQYF.

This clonotype was seen more than once but under ten times. V is TRBV3-1 and J is TRBJ2-6, with D possibly matching TRBD1 (6 bases). Germline CDR1 is LGHDT and CDR2 is YNNKEL (reference sequence). The CDR3 length is 19 residues. The ends were cut back, 4 bases at V and 0 bases at J, with 19 bases in the middle. Written as DNA, the CDR3 is TGTGCCAGCAGCCCGTATGGACAGCGCGTAAGCTCTGGGGCCAACGTCCTGACTTTC. Its protein is CASSPYGQRVSSGANVLTF.

This clonotype was detected a few times. This chain joins TRBV5-5 and TRBJ2-4; 8 nucleotides line up with TRBD1. Germline CDR1 reads SGHKS; CDR2 reads YYEKEE (reference sequence). The V and J ends lost 4 bases and 1 base, in that order; junction bases with no gene match: 7. This CDR3 comprises 16 residues. For the CDR3, the DNA is TGTGCCAGCAGCGTTAACCAGGGGGCGGCCAAAAACATTCAGTACTTC. This translates into CASSVNQGAAKNIQYF.

The sample holds many counts of this clonotype. CDR3 sequence (DNA): TGTGCCAGCAGTTACGGTGCTAGCTGGGAGTCCCAGTACTTC. It is translated as CASSYGASWESQYF. The chain uses TRBV6-5 and TRBJ2-5; TRBD2 is a possible D gene (5 bases). V shed 2 bases and J shed 9 bases, with 16 bases lying between them. The CDR3 sequence is 14 residues long. Germline CDR1 and CDR2: MNHEY and SVGAGI.

The genes are TRBV28 and TRBJ1-2; the D is unclear. Germline lookup yields CDR1 MDHEN and CDR2 SYDVKM. V lost 4 bases to trimming and J lost 0 bases, with 18 bases between them. The CDR3 is 17 amino acids. CDR3 sequence reads: CASSSTDGVWTNYGYTF. The CDR3 DNA reads TGTGCCAGCAGTTCCACAGACGGCGTATGGACTAACTATGGCTACACCTTC.

This chain links TRBV20-1 with TRBJ1-3; D is ambiguous. Looked up from germline, CDR1 is DFQATT and CDR2 is SNEGSKA (reference sequence). V was shortened by 1 base and J by 2 bases, with 9 bases between the two germline ends. CDR3 length: 14 residues. CDR3 nucleotide sequence: TGCAGTGCTAGAGTTTCCTCTGCTGGAAACACCATATATTTT. Its translation: CSARVSSAGNTIYF.

The CDR3 sequence: CASSYGGVVDNQPQHF. As DNA, the CDR3 is TGTGCCAGCAGTTACGGTGGGGTCGTAGACAATCAGCCCCAGCATTTT. This chain links TRBV6-2 or TRBV6-3 with TRBJ1-5; D ambiguous. V was cut by 2 bases and J by 3 bases, with 14 bases left in between. The germline V gene has CDR1 MNHEY and CDR2 SVGEGT. This CDR3 spans 16 amino acids.

This clonotype came up a few times. The chain links TRBV7-8 to TRBJ2-3; 10 bases align to TRBD2. Germline loops: CDR1 SGHVS, CDR2 FQNEAQ. This CDR3 spans 19 amino acids. The junction had 12 bases not matched to a gene; V was cut back by 1 base and J by 2 bases. The DNA for the CDR3 is TGTGCCAGCAGCTTAGTTCTAGCGGGGGCCGCCCATCTCACAGATACGCAGTATTTT. Its translation: CASSLVLAGAAHLTDTQYF.

The chain employs TRBV9 and TRBJ2-1; TRBD2 agrees at 12 bases. Per germline, CDR1 SGDLS and CDR2 YYNGEE. The CDR3 is 13 residues long. V shed 7 bases and J 10 bases; nucleotides not matched to a gene: 6. CDR3 sequence reads: CASSTSGGWEQFF. CDR3 DNA: TGTGCCAGCTCGACTAGCGGGGGTTGGGAGCAGTTCTTC.

The chain recombines TRBV4-2 with TRBJ2-4, with 13 bases aligning to TRBD2. The J call is uncertain, as TRBJ2-5 better fits the DNA end. The CDR3 is made up of 15 amino acids. The germline CDR1 and CDR2 sequences are LGHNA and YNFKEQ. The CDR3 coding sequence is TGTGCCAGCAGCCCCACTAGCGGGAGGGGAGAGACCCAGTACTTC. Amino acid sequence: CASSPTSGRGETQYF.

V usage is TRBV11-2 and J usage is TRBJ2-7, with D possibly being TRBD2 (5 bases). V gave up 5 bases and J gave up 5 bases, with 16 bases separating them. The CDR3 has 14 amino acids. The germline CDR1 and CDR2 sequences are SGHAT and FQNNGV. The CDR3 bases are TGTGCCAGCAGCGCGGCGGCGGGTAGACACGAGCAGTACTTC. It specifies CASSAAAGRHEQYF.

The CDR3 DNA is TGTGCCAGCAAGAGGACTAGGAGCTCCTACGAGCAGTACTTC. It is translated as CASKRTRSSYEQYF. V gene TRBV21-1 combines with J gene TRBJ2-7. TRBV21-1 is deemed a pseudogene. The CDR3 consists of 14 residues.

The J gene is TRBJ2-1, the V gene TRBV7-2; D may be TRBD2 (7 bases). Germline loops: CDR1 SGHTA, CDR2 FQGNSA. Trimming removed 1 base at V and 6 bases at J, with 19 bases between. The CDR3 is 17 amino acids. The CDR3 reads CASSLVGGGGGRNEQFF. CDR3 in DNA: TGTGCCAGCAGCTTAGTAGGGGGAGGGGGGGGACGCAATGAGCAGTTCTTC. The full variable domain, rest sourced from reference TRBV7-2 and TRBJ2-1, is GAGVSQSPSNKVTEKGKDVELRCDPISGHTALYWYRQSLGQGLEFLIYFQGNSAPDKSGLPSDRFSAERTGGSVSTLTIQRTQQEDSAVYLCASSLVGGGGGRNEQFFGPGTRLTVL.